This T cell receptor (beta chain) comes out of a study of T-cell reconstitution after alpha-beta-depleted transplantation in children. During its preparation, the TCRbeta library received unique molecular identifiers. TCRdb re-analysed the PCR reads in MiXCR, keeping a single row per CDR3 protein. The sample records some 550,000 distinct CDR3 sequences, 15% to 20% being singletons. With V trimmed by 6 bases and J by 4 bases, 6 bases remained unmatched. CDR3 length equals 15 residues. Sequencing used PBMCs from the stem cell graft donor, obtained from the stem cell graft. The clonotype was recovered from a human donor who donated a stem cell graft to a child with acute lymphoblastic leukemia. The genes are TRBV12-3 or TRBV12-4 and TRBJ1-5, with 10 bases that match TRBD1. The CDR3 is CASRKGQGGNQPQHF. In DNA, the CDR3 is TGTGCCAGCAGGAAAGGACAGGGGGGGAATCAGCCCCAGCATTTT.